This T cell receptor beta chain was sequenced during a study of shared clonotypes between healthy human individuals. At the level of the study: The donor group consisted of a couple of women and a few men, aged 18 to 49. Donors had three CD4 naive, three CD4 memory, two CD8 naive and one CD8 memory plate apiece.

Germline assignment: CDR1 MGHDK and CDR2 SYGVNS. CDR3 length: 14 residues. Trimming at V came to 8 bases and at J to 0 bases, leaving 4 bases not matched to a gene. Method: immunoSEQ multiplex PCR; TCRdb's copy keeps in-frame clones and lacks some. Found here are about 1,500,000 clones, around 97% of them singletons; the top ten hold approximately 1.2%. The sequence derives from a man aged 30 to 39 in good health. The chain links TRBV25-1 to TRBJ2-3; 8 bases match TRBD2. The source material was naive CD4+ T cells sorted from blood. Indicated subset: CD45RA+ positively selected. The CDR3 here is CASALAASTDTQYF. CDR3 coding DNA: TGTGCCAGCGCACTAGCGGCTAGCACAGATACGCAGTATTTT.